This T cell receptor (beta chain) was identified during a study of cytotoxic CD8 clonotypes in ibrutinib-treated CLL. Trimming took 5 bases from V and 6 from J; bases not matched to a gene: 11. The CDR3 length is 16 residues. The germline V gene encodes CDR1 MDHEN and CDR2 SYDVKM. Assay: immunoSEQ multiplex PCR; the TCRdb copy retains only in-frame clones and omits some. Found here are 150,000 to 200,000 clones, approximately 91% of them singletons; the top ten hold 3%. The clonotype was recovered from a human donor with chronic lymphocytic leukemia. The chain couples TRBV28 to TRBJ2-1; 9 nucleotides line up with TRBD2. This sample comprised PBMCs, obtained at disease progression, from a patient treated with ibrutinib. The CDR3 sequence is CASSTPGTSLGNEQFF. The CDR3 DNA reads as TGTGCCAGCAGTACGCCCGGGACTAGCTTAGGCAATGAGCAGTTCTTC.